This TCR beta chain was profiled in a study of cytomegalovirus exposure and HLA in healthy donors (dated by TCRdb to about 2017). About the full investigation: In an earlier analysis of 550 to 750 of the donors, under 300 Gb of sequence data and 120 million or so unique TCR beta sequences from 150 million to 200 million T cells were reported. Typing coverage varied by locus: about 620-640 donors for A, B, C, DRB1 and DQB1; roughly 560 for DQA1; approximately 610 for DPA1; fewer than 480 for DPB1. Genome-wide SNP genotypes for about 60% of the 666 donors were used in a later genetic analysis, which treated that subset as a discovery cohort. HLA typing covered class I and class II loci at four-digit resolution. The study profiled the T cell repertoires of about 640 subjects by immunosequencing and related them to cytomegalovirus serostatus. An early release that covered roughly 600 HLA-typed donors contained around 300 gigabases of sequencing data and 80 million or so unique TCR sequences. A later analysis re-analyzed previously published TCR beta repertoires from about 600 donors and added high-resolution HLA genotyping to study TCR occurrence patterns. Donor age, sex, ethnicity and CMV serostatus were compiled together with the repertoire data. To predict cytomegalovirus infection status, the study combined high-throughput TCR immunosequencing, statistical association of individual TCRs with disease status, and machine learning. A separate validation cohort of more than 100 different subjects was used in addition to the roughly 670-subject first cohort. Of the roughly 400 genotyped donors, about 80% fell in the genetic ancestry cluster associated with self-reported Caucasian donors. Among 398 genotyped donors of the cohort, an average of around 240,000 unique TCR beta nucleotide sequences were sequenced per donor, around 20% of them non-productive. All discovery cohort repertoires had been generated on a single sequencing platform. Because of strong linkage in the cohort, 5 or 6 DR-DQ haplotypes were treated as single units for association and clustering. Rather than drawing on any new phenotypic data, the later analysis identified candidate immune exposures from TCR beta sequences and the way those sequences occurred across donors. In an earlier analysis of 500 to 650 of the donors, high-throughput TCR beta sequencing was used to judge whether each TCR beta V gene segment behaved as functional or pseudogenic. The study aimed to test whether cataloging public T cell receptors could reveal signatures of past pathogen exposure. What the work shows at the level of the full study, not this receptor alone: Most TCR sequences were seen in very few donors, while some public TCRs were found in many individuals. CMV serostatus was the only immune exposure information available for the cohort. A later analysis found that TCR association rates varied across HLA loci, with DRB1 alleles showing the most associated TCRs and HLA-C alleles the fewest. The classifier was reported to diagnose cytomegalovirus status with high specificity and sensitivity in both the original cohort and the validation cohort. Sequencing depth was assumed to be roughly uniform across donors in the presence/absence analyses, though that assumption may not hold. An earlier analysis of approximately 540 of the donors showed that most TCR beta V segments appeared in productive rearrangements either about 90% or about 30% of the time, which broadly matched IMGT annotations. A later analysis associated 16,951 TCR beta sequences with specific HLA alleles at a false discovery rate of 0.05. The 87-base-pair reads could not distinguish some IMGT-functional V segments, including TRBV6-2 and TRBV6-3, so those segments were excluded. According to the authors, the approach could potentially be generalized to other disease states and immunological phenotypes. The study gave a list of some 150 TCR beta chains associated with cytomegalovirus. A later analysis reported that several top co-occurrence clusters appeared linked to parvovirus B19, influenza, CMV and Epstein-Barr virus. In a later analysis, most CMV-associated TCR beta chains were found to appear HLA-restricted, with HLA associations seemingly driven largely by CMV exposure. A group of highly shared sequence variants was considered likely to be a technical artifact of the sequencing pipeline. Because counts were too low, about 17 rarely observed V segments, including chromosome 9 orphons, were excluded from the earlier analysis of around 590 of the donors. Correlated functional status among segregating V segments might reflect linkage disequilibrium, but an unknown experimental factor could not be ruled out. A few of the identified cytomegalovirus-associated TCR beta chains were confirmed in vitro to be specific for cytomegalovirus antigens. A further reported finding was that TCR beta sequences accurately predicted the HLA-A and HLA-B alleles for most subjects in the first cohort. This cohort had only TCR beta chains sequenced, and the lack of alpha or paired-chain data limited which features could be detected. A later genetic analysis reported fewer N-insertions in productive TCRs among donors in an Asian-associated ancestry cluster than the roughly 700-donor mean. A later analysis found that HLA-associated TCR beta chains were more clonally expanded and had lower generation probabilities than equally common non-associated chains. In a later genetic analysis, a missense DCLRE1C variant was associated with V-gene and J-gene trimming of TCR beta chains, and the association was replicated in an independent cohort. Strong co-occurrence of HLA alleles, especially DR and DQ, made assigning TCR associations to individual alleles difficult. Because some donors lacked HLA typing at each locus, the association tests relied only on the typed subset.

V is cut by 3 bases and J by 0 bases, and the space between the germline ends is 8 bases. Taken from the germline V gene, the CDR1 and CDR2 loops are KGHSH and LQKENI. Including the terminal cysteine and phenylalanine, the CDR3 comprises 15 residues. CDR3 DNA is the only sequence kept; it has 45 bases, read in frame from the first base. Receptor amplification or capture employed the immunoSEQ multiplex PCR assay. The multiplex PCR relied on a mix of 60 forward primers for TCR Vbeta segments and 13 reverse primers for TCR Jbeta segments. Amplification of the CDR3 region of rearranged TCR beta genes was performed with a multiplex PCR assay on genomic DNA. On the Illumina HiSeq System, the amplified TCR beta libraries were sequenced as 87-base-pair reads. From the authors' description of their analysis: Across the 640 or so repertoires, a later analysis counted some 80 million unique TCR beta chains, around 11 million of which were shared by at least two donors. Raw reads were error-corrected and collapsed into unique sequences with a nearest-neighbor algorithm that merged closely related sequences to remove PCR and sequencing errors. CDR3 sequences were aligned to IMGT reference sequences to assign V, D and J gene segments. Each retained sequence needed at least a six-nucleotide match to both a V gene segment and a J gene segment. A rearrangement counted as productive if the CDR3 had no stop codons and remained in frame with V and J, and every other rearrangement counted as non-productive. Following IMGT convention, CDR3 was defined as the stretch from the second conserved V-encoded cysteine to the conserved J-encoded phenylalanine. The earlier analysis of around 640 of the donors excluded sequences that lacked an unambiguous match to a single V gene segment. An earlier analysis of several hundred of the donors called V segments functional above 56.7% productive rearrangements and segregating when the between-donor standard deviation exceeded 5%. A statistical classification framework was built for diagnosing cytomegalovirus status from the catalog of TCR beta chain sequences. In a later analysis, TCR nucleotide sequences were compared against IMGT/GENE-DB human TR gene sequences so that V and J genes could be assigned. Using the TCRdist pipeline, a later analysis assigned CDR3 sequences along with most-parsimonious VDJ recombination scenarios. A later analysis defined each TCR beta chain by its CDR3 amino acid sequence plus V-gene family, and excluded reads lacking a unique V-gene family. A later analysis removed 500 to 600 highly shared, low-generation-probability nucleotide sequences to deal with suspected cross-contamination and a sequencing artifact. In a later analysis, a clonal expansion index for each public chain was calculated from normalized within-repertoire ranks of inferred template counts. Generation probabilities in a later analysis came from a VDJ recombination model fitted to out-of-frame rearrangements, and those results were checked against IGoR. In a later analysis, TCR-TCR, TCR-HLA and TCR-CMV co-occurrence was scored with hypergeometric tests, and a repertoire-size bias correction was applied to TCR pairs. To estimate false discovery rates, a later analysis permuted the HLA or CMV assignments 20 times. In a later analysis, co-occurring TCRs were grouped using DBSCAN, and TCRdist sequence similarity was added for clustering within HLA-allele-positive subsets. Repertoires with fewer than 30,000 or more than 120,000 public chains were left out of co-occurrence clustering, as were five repertoires with anomalous nucleotide sharing. In TCRdb, the immuneACCESS table is reduced to in-frame sequences with V and J assigned. These tables do not hold every clone; where another copy was compared, an unresolved V gene accounts for under half, and the others remain unexplained. V and J calls and clone size follow that table, whereas D and trimming were derived from the DNA. This sample gives around 170,000 clones in total; roughly 72% of them show up just once. The leading ten clones occupy about 1.6% of the sample.

With regard to this clone: The target of this receptor is not known. There are no base qualities to consult, and no much larger clone falls within one base.

The cohort comprised fewer than 750 healthy bone marrow donors. At the time of sampling, every cohort member was nominally healthy, though immune exposures that went unrecorded were likely present. The donor was CMV seronegative and was included in the group of about 400 seronegative cohort members. Every donor gave a peripheral blood sample, and the peripheral blood mononuclear cells from that sample were used for TCR beta sequencing. The Qiagen DNeasy Blood Extraction Kit was used to extract genomic DNA from the blood cell samples. The rearrangement joined TRBV18 to TRBJ2-2, with the D segment identity uncertain. The sequenced sample consisted of PBMCs. This receptor was identified in a man between 35 and 55 years old in good health and CMV-seronegative. The DNA sequence is TGTGCCAGCTCACCTACAGCCGCGAACACCGGGGAGCTGTTTTTT. It encodes CASSPTAANTGELFF. Supplemented by the reference TRBV18 and TRBJ2-2 proteins around the CDR3, the complete variable domain is NAGVMQNPRHLVRRRGQEARLRCSPMKGHSHVYWYRQLPEEGLKFMVYLQKENIIDESGMPKERFSAEFPKEGPSILRIQQVVRGDSAAYFCASSPTAANTGELFFGEGSRLTVL.